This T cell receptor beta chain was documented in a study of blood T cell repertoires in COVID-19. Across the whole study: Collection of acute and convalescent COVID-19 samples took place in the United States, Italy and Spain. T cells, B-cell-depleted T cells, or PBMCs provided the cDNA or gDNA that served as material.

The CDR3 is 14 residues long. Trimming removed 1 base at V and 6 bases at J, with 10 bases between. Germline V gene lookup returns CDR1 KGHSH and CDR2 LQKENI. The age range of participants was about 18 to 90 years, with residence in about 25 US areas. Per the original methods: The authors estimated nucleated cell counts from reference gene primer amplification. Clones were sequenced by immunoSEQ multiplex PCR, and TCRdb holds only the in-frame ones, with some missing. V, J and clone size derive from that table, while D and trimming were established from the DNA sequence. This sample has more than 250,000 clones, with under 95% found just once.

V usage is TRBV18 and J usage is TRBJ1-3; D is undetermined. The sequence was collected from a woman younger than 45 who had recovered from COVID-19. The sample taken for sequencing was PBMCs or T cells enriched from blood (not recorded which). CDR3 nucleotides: TGTGCCAGCTCACCACAGCTGGCGGAAAACACCATATATTTT. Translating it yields CASSPQLAENTIYF.